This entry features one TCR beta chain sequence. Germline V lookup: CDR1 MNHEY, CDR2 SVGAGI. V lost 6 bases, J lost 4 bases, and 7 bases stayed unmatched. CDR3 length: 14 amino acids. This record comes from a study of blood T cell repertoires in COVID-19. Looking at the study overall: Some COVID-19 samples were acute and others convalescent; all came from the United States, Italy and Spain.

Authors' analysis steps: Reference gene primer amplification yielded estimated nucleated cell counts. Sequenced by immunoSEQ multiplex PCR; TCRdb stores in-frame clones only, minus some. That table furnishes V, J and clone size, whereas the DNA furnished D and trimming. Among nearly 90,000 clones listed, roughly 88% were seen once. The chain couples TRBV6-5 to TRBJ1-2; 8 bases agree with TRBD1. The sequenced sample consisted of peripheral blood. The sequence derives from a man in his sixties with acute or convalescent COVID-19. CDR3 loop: CASRLTGVSYGYTF. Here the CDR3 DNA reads TGTGCCAGCAGGCTGACAGGGGTTAGCTATGGCTACACCTTC.